Described below is a single T cell receptor (beta chain) sequence and its context. Which antigen it targets is not known. Per-nucleotide qualities are absent, and no much larger clonotype sits a single base away. This sample was included in a study of technical replicates of blood from a few donors (TCRdb year 2017). For this chain, trimming is 7 bases at the V end and 8 bases at the J end, and the number of junction bases without a gene match is 15. CDR1 is given as SQVTM and CDR2 as ANQGSEA, both from the germline V gene. Inclusive of the bounding cysteine and phenylalanine, the CDR3 is 15 residues long. Only the CDR3 portion is preserved as DNA: 45 bases, with reading frame beginning at the first base. Libraries were made using the immunoSEQ multiplex PCR assay. TCRdb provides this immuneACCESS table in a form limited to in-frame rearrangements. Some clones are lacking; in checked studies, under half of them reflect an unresolved V gene, and why the rest are absent is not known. For this sample there are more than 65,000 clones; around four fifths appear just once. Roughly 3.7% of the sample is in the top ten clones.

The sequenced material came from PBMCs. The TCR sequence derives from a human donor in good health. Some clones in this sample may be carry-over from other donors' samples. The sequence links TRBV29-1 to TRBJ1-4, and TRBD1 aligns with 8 junction nucleotides. The CDR3 region reads CSALLPDRGEEKLFF. The DNA sequence follows: TGCAGCGCTCTCCTCCCCGACAGGGGAGAAGAAAAACTGTTTTTT.